This T cell receptor beta chain came from a study of T cell repertoires in aging, cancer and after chemotherapy. About the study: Paired samples before and after chemotherapy came from chronic lymphocytic leukemia patients on fludarabine- or bendamustine-based regimens.

J was trimmed by 1 base and V by 7 bases; bases with no gene match: 9. Germline values: CDR1 SQVTM, CDR2 ANQGSEA. This CDR3 contains 14 residues. The template was genomic DNA from peripheral blood, not RNA. General observations from the study: Median generation probability rose over the chemotherapy interval in each cancer cohort, suggesting rebound thymic output. Untreated cancer patients had significantly lower blood TCR diversity than age-matched healthy donors. In hematological cancer patients, infiltrated lymphoid organs may have impaired thymic emigration or peripheral T cell expansion.

This clonotype was seen more than once but under ten times. Its antigen is unknown. Rearranged V-D-J TRB sequences were amplified with a mixed TRB-A/B primer pool. TCRdb reanalysed the multiplex PCR reads using MiXCR and keeps one entry per CDR3 protein. The table shows thousands of distinct CDR3 sequences, with under 40% occurring only once. The sequenced material came from blood. The sequence was obtained from a human donor with a blood cancer. This rearrangement joins TRBV29-1 to TRBJ1-1, with 7 bases that match TRBD1. DNA of the CDR3: TGCAGCGCTGACCCGACAGGGTGGAACACTGAAGCTTTCTTT. Its protein product is CSADPTGWNTEAFF. Filled out from reference TRBV29-1 and TRBJ1-1, the complete variable domain reads SAVISQKPSRDICQRGTSLTIQCQVDSQVTMMFWYRQQPGQSLTLIATANQGSEATYESGFVIDKFPISRPNLTFSTLTVSNMSPEDSSIYLCSADPTGWNTEAFFGQGTRLTVV.